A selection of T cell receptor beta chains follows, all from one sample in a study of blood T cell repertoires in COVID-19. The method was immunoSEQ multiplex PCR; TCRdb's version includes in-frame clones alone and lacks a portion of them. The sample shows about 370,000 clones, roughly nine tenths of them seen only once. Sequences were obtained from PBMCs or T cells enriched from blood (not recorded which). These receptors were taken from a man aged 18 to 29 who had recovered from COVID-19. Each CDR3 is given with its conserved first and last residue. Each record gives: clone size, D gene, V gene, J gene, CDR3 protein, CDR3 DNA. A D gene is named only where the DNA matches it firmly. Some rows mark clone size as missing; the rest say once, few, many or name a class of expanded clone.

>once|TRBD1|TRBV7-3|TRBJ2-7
CASSQTGFGEQYF
TGTGCCAGCAGTCAGACAGGGTTCGGCGAGCAGTACTTC
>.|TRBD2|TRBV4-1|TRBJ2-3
CASSRFGLAGGPDTQYF
TGCGCCAGCAGCCGATTCGGACTAGCGGGGGGGCCAGATACGCAGTATTTT
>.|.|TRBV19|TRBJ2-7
CASSTKIGGTRQYF
TGTGCCAGTAGTACCAAGATCGGCGGGACGAGGCAGTACTTC
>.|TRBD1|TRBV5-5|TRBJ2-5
CASSPPPDRDRETQYF
TGTGCCAGCAGCCCTCCCCCGGACAGGGATCGAGAGACCCAGTACTTC
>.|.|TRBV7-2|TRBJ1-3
CASMKQGLSGNTIYF
TGTGCCAGCATGAAACAGGGCCTCTCTGGAAACACCATATATTTT
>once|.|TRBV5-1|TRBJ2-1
CASSLAGGSSYNEQFF
TGCGCCAGCAGCTTGGCTGGTGGTAGCTCCTACAATGAGCAGTTCTTC
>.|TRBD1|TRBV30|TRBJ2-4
CAWINVGTDAKNIQYF
TGTGCCTGGATCAACGTCGGGACAGACGCCAAAAACATTCAGTACTTC
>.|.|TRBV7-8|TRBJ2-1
CASSFDYAGSYNEQFF
TGTGCCAGCAGCTTTGACTATGCCGGGTCCTACAATGAGCAGTTCTTC
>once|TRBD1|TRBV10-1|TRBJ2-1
CASSDGTAHSSYNEQFF
TGCGCCAGCAGTGACGGGACAGCCCATAGCTCCTACAATGAGCAGTTCTTC
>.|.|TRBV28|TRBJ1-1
CASSLQGSVTEAFF
TGTGCCAGCAGCTTACAGGGTAGTGTCACTGAAGCTTTCTTT
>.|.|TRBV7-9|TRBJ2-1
CASSLDVRYNEQFF
TGTGCCAGCAGCCTAGACGTCAGATACAATGAGCAGTTCTTC
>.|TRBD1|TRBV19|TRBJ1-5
CASSYGTGHNQPQHF
TGTGCCAGTAGCTACGGGACAGGCCACAATCAGCCCCAGCATTTT
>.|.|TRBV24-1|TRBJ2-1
CATSDVAASGEQFF
TGTGCCACCAGTGACGTTGCAGCCTCGGGGGAGCAGTTCTTC
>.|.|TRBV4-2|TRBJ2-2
CASSQVLGQGTGELFF
TGTGCCAGCAGCCAAGTTTTAGGGCAGGGCACCGGGGAGCTGTTTTTT
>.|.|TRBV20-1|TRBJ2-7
CIVALGDLF
TGCATTGTTGCCCTCGGAGATCTATTC
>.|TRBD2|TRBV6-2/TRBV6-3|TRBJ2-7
CASSYSTLPGRALYEQYF
TGTGCCAGCAGTTACTCGACGCTGCCAGGGAGGGCTCTCTACGAGCAGTACTTC
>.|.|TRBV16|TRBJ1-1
CAHGTQATLNTEAFF
TGTGCCCACGGCACGCAGGCTACCCTGAACACTGAAGCTTTCTTT
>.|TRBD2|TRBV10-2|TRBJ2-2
CATGTSMLAGELFF
TGCGCCACCGGGACTAGCATGCTTGCCGGGGAGCTGTTTTTT
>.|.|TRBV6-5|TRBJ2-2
CASRNSGNTGELFF
TGTGCCAGCAGGAACTCGGGGAACACCGGGGAGCTGTTTTTT
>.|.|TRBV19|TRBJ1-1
CASSIGRGINTEAFF
TGTGCCAGTAGTATCGGTAGGGGGATAAACACTGAAGCTTTCTTT
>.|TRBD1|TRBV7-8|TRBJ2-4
CASSLTTGGGKNIQYF
TGTGCCAGCAGCCTGACAACAGGGGGTGGCAAAAACATTCAGTACTTC
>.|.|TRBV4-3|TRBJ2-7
CASSQDMRLGGEQYF
TGCGCCAGCAGCCAAGATATGAGGTTGGGGGGAGAGCAGTACTTC
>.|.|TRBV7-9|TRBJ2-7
CASSLAAAPRYEQYF
TGTGCCAGCAGCTTGGCCGCGGCGCCGCGGTACGAGCAGTACTTC
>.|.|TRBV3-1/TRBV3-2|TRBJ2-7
CASQRSVDPEQYF
TGTGCCAGCCAAAGGAGTGTCGACCCTGAGCAGTACTTC
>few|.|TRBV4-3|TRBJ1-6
CASSQDPGFNSPLHF
TGCGCCAGCAGCCAAGATCCAGGGTTCAATTCACCCCTCCACTTT
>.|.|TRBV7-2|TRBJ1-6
CASSFQGSPLHF
TGTGCCAGCAGCTTCCAGGGATCACCCCTCCACTTT
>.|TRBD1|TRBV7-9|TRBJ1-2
CASSSTRQGAFGYTF
TGTGCCAGCAGCTCCACTCGACAGGGGGCATTTGGCTACACCTTC
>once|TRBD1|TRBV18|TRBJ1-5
CASSPRQGSGNQPQHF
TGTGCCAGCTCACCCAGACAGGGTTCCGGCAATCAGCCCCAGCATTTT
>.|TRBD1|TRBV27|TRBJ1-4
CASSPGTGFFPTNEKLFF
TGTGCCAGCAGTCCCGGGACAGGGTTTTTCCCAACTAATGAAAAACTGTTTTTT
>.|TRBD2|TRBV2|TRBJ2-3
CASSDPAGASDTQYF
TGTGCCAGCAGTGATCCAGCGGGGGCATCAGATACGCAGTATTTT
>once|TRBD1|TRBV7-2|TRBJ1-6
CASSSDRVNSPLHF
TGTGCCAGCAGCTCGGACAGGGTTAATTCACCCCTCCACTTT
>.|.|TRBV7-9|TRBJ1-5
CASSLALANQPQHF
TGTGCCAGCAGCTTAGCTTTAGCAAATCAGCCCCAGCATTTT
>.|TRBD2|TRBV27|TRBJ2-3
CASSSGLAGGTDTQYF
TGTGCCAGCAGTTCTGGACTAGCGGGGGGGACAGATACGCAGTATTTT
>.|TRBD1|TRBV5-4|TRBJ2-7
CASSPTGASYEQYF
TGTGCCAGCAGCCCCACAGGGGCGTCCTACGAGCAGTACTTC
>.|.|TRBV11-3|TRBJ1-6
CASSLDLHSPLHF
TGTGCCAGCAGCTTAGATCTACATTCACCCCTCCACTTT
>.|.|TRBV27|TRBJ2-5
CASSSAVQETQYF
TGTGCCAGCAGTTCAGCGGTTCAAGAGACCCAGTACTTC
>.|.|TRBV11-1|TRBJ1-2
CASSEQENYGYTF
TGTGCCAGCAGCGAACAGGAGAACTATGGCTACACCTTC
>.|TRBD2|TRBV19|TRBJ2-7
CASTGGAPYEQYF
TGTGCCAGTACCGGGGGGGCCCCCTACGAGCAGTACTTC
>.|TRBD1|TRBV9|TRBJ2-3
CASSGETGGDTQYF
TGTGCCAGCAGCGGAGAAACAGGGGGAGATACGCAGTATTTT
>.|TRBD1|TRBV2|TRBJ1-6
CASTPETGANSPLHF
TGTGCCAGCACCCCGGAGACAGGGGCGAATTCACCCCTCCACTTT
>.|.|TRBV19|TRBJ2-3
CASSIQFGTDTQYF
TGTGCCAGTAGTATACAGTTTGGCACAGATACGCAGTATTTT
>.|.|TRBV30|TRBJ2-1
CAWNIGQGQNPNNEQFF
TGTGCCTGGAATATCGGTCAGGGGCAAAACCCAAACAATGAGCAGTTCTTC
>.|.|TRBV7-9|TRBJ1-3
CASSSAPRGGNTIYF
TGTGCCAGCAGCTCCGCCCCCAGAGGGGGAAACACCATATATTTT
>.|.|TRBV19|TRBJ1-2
CASSIPPNYGYTF
TGTGCCAGTAGTATACCCCCGAACTATGGCTACACCTTC
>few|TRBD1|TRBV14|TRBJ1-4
CASSQRTGGFREKLFF
TGTGCCAGCAGCCAACGGACAGGGGGTTTTCGTGAAAAACTGTTTTTT
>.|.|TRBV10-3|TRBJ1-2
CAISDAGYANYGYTF
TGTGCCATCAGTGACGCGGGGTACGCTAACTATGGCTACACCTTC
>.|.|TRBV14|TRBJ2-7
CASSHPRGQTEQYF
TGTGCCAGCAGCCATCCCCGAGGACAGACCGAGCAGTACTTC
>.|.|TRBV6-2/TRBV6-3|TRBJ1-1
CASSYSVNRAGMNTEAFF
TGTGCCAGCAGTTACTCAGTCAATCGGGCAGGGATGAACACTGAAGCTTTCTTT
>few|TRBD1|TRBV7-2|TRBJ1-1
CASSPQGGNTEAFF
TGTGCCAGCAGCCCTCAGGGGGGGAACACTGAAGCTTTCTTT
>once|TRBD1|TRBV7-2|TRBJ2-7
CASSLRGQRPTEQYF
TGTGCCAGCAGCTTACGGGGACAGAGGCCGACCGAGCAGTACTTC
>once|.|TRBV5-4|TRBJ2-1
CASSLVGGNEQFF
TGTGCCAGCAGCTTGGTGGGGGGAAATGAGCAGTTCTTC
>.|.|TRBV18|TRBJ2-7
CASSPPPGNEQYF
TGTGCCAGCTCACCACCGCCAGGGAACGAGCAGTACTTC
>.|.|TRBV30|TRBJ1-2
CAWKPGDGYTF
TGTGCCTGGAAACCCGGGGATGGCTACACCTTC
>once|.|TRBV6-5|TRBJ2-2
CASRSGQANTGELFF
TGTGCCAGCAGGAGTGGGCAGGCGAACACCGGGGAGCTGTTTTTT